This is a list of T cell receptor beta chains from one sample in a study of cytomegalovirus exposure and HLA in healthy donors. Assay used: immunoSEQ multiplex PCR; TCRdb lists only in-frame clones, some missing. The repertoire consists of some 130,000 clones, with 82% occurring once and the leading ten covering approximately 8.1%. The sequencing input was PBMCs. The receptors derive from a woman between 45 and 60 years old in good health and CMV-seropositive. Each CDR3 is given with its conserved first and last residue. D genes are given only for firm matches. Part of the rows lack a size; the others show once, few, many or a class for expanded clones.

>NA|TRBV28|TRBJ1-1|once
CASHPGGEAFF
TGTGCCAGCCACCCCGGGGGAGAAGCTTTCTTT
>TRBD2|TRBV7-2|TRBJ2-1|NA
CASSSLHTSGAANEQFF
TGTGCCAGCAGCTCCTTACATACTAGCGGCGCCGCCAATGAGCAGTTCTTC
>TRBD2|TRBV5-1|TRBJ2-5|NA
CASSFSPGGQETQYF
TGCGCCAGCAGCTTCTCTCCGGGGGGACAAGAGACCCAGTACTTC
>NA|TRBV5-4|TRBJ1-2|few
CASSLPQIYGYTF
TGTGCCAGCAGCTTACCACAGATCTATGGCTACACCTTC
>NA|TRBV29-1|TRBJ2-5|NA
CSVSPDRLRETQYF
TGCAGCGTTTCCCCAGACAGGTTGAGGGAGACCCAGTACTTC
>NA|TRBV6-1|TRBJ1-4|NA
CASIESGVGEKLFF
TGTGCCAGCATTGAATCAGGGGTCGGGGAAAAACTGTTTTTT
>TRBD2|TRBV7-3|TRBJ2-2|NA
CASSSHPSGRSSGELFF
TGTGCCAGCAGCTCGCACCCTAGCGGGAGGTCGTCCGGGGAGCTGTTTTTT
>NA|TRBV11-2|TRBJ2-5|NA
CASAIVQETQYF
TGTGCCAGCGCAATAGTCCAAGAGACCCAGTACTTC
>NA|TRBV6-6|TRBJ1-5|few
CASRDSNQPQHF
TGTGCCAGCCGGGATAGCAATCAGCCCCAGCATTTT
>NA|TRBV4-1|TRBJ1-2|NA
CASSQVGNRFLYGYTF
TGCGCCAGCAGCCAAGTAGGAAACAGGTTTCTCTATGGCTACACCTTC
>TRBD2|TRBV10-3|TRBJ2-1|NA
CATTPATSGGNNEQFF
TGTGCCACCACCCCGGCGACTAGCGGGGGAAACAATGAGCAGTTCTTC
>NA|TRBV2|TRBJ1-1|NA
CASAPAPEVTEAFF
TGTGCCAGCGCCCCGGCCCCGGAGGTCACTGAAGCTTTCTTT
>TRBD1|TRBV28|TRBJ1-2|NA
CASKETGSYGYTF
TGTGCCAGCAAGGAGACAGGGTCCTATGGCTACACCTTC
>TRBD2|TRBV5-4|TRBJ2-5|NA
CASSSGGARQETQYF
TGTGCCAGCAGCTCGGGGGGGGCCAGGCAAGAGACCCAGTACTTC
>NA|TRBV5-1|TRBJ1-3|NA
CASSFAPSGDGNTIYF
TGCGCCAGCAGCTTCGCTCCCTCCGGGGATGGAAACACCATATATTTT
>NA|TRBV9|TRBJ2-7|few
CASSSGGKGPSF
TGTGCCAGCAGCTCCGGGGGTAAGGGGCCCTCCTTC
>TRBD1|TRBV6-5|TRBJ2-7|few
CASEGTEPYEQYF
TGTGCCAGCGAAGGGACAGAACCTTACGAGCAGTACTTC
>TRBD1|TRBV11-2|TRBJ1-4|NA
CASTSIRGRNEKLFF
TGTGCCAGCACCTCAATAAGGGGGCGTAATGAAAAACTGTTTTTT
>TRBD1|TRBV5-1|TRBJ2-3|NA
CASSLTPGGETDTQYF
TGCGCCAGCAGCTTGACCCCAGGGGGCGAAACAGATACGCAGTATTTT
>TRBD2|TRBV6-6|TRBJ2-5|NA
CASSLAGDPPETQYF
TGTGCCAGCAGTTTAGCGGGAGATCCCCCAGAGACCCAGTACTTC
>TRBD1|TRBV9|TRBJ2-2|once
CASSATGANGELFF
TGTGCCAGCAGCGCGACAGGGGCCAACGGGGAGCTGTTTTTT
>TRBD1|TRBV27|TRBJ2-1|NA
CASSFGPGGFEQFF
TGTGCCAGCAGTTTTGGGCCAGGGGGCTTTGAGCAGTTCTTC
>NA|TRBV28|TRBJ1-2|NA
CASSLEDNDPANYGYTF
TGTGCCAGCAGTTTAGAGGACAACGATCCTGCTAACTATGGCTACACCTTC
>NA|TRBV6-1|TRBJ1-3|NA
CASSEGRGFRNTIYF
TGTGCCAGCAGTGAAGGCAGGGGCTTCAGAAACACCATATATTTT
>TRBD1|TRBV5-1|TRBJ1-2|NA
CASSLDRGQGTGGYTF
TGCGCCAGCAGCTTGGACAGGGGGCAAGGGACAGGGGGCTACACCTTC
>NA|TRBV5-1|TRBJ1-3|NA
CASSLGGLGNTIYF
TGCGCCAGCAGCTTGGGAGGGCTTGGAAACACCATATATTTT
>TRBD1|TRBV27|TRBJ1-5|NA
CASKRTGENQPQHF
TGTGCCAGCAAACGGACAGGGGAAAATCAGCCCCAGCATTTT
>NA|TRBV5-1|TRBJ2-2|NA
CASSLILGAAGELFF
TGCGCCAGCAGCTTGATTTTGGGGGCGGCCGGGGAGCTGTTTTTT
>NA|TRBV5-6|TRBJ2-7|once
CASSYSYEQYF
TGTGCCAGCAGTTACAGCTACGAGCAGTACTTC
>TRBD1|TRBV6-1|TRBJ1-2|NA
CASSPARGVLWGYTF
TGTGCCAGCAGTCCCGCCAGGGGGGTCCTTTGGGGCTACACCTTC
>NA|TRBV27|TRBJ2-7|NA
CASSLVAGGGYEQYF
TGTGCCAGCAGTTTAGTGGCGGGCGGAGGGTACGAGCAGTACTTC
>NA|TRBV28|TRBJ2-2|NA
CASSWSGGWAGELFF
TGTGCCAGCAGCTGGAGTGGGGGCTGGGCCGGGGAGCTGTTTTTT
>NA|TRBV7-9|TRBJ1-5|NA
CASSLVQTADGGNQPQHF
TGTGCCAGCAGCTTAGTGCAGACAGCAGATGGGGGCAATCAGCCCCAGCATTTT
>NA|TRBV2|TRBJ2-5|once
CASSGPSRETQYF
TGTGCCAGCAGCGGTCCTAGCAGAGAGACCCAGTACTTC